A single sample is the source of the 15 T cell receptor beta chains below, sequenced in a study of OX40 agonist ivuxolimab in advanced cancers. Profiling relied on immunoSEQ multiplex PCR, and the TCRdb table lists in-frame clones only, not all of them. The sample holds 59,000 or so clones; 82% are singletons and the top ten take 3.5% to 4.5%. Sequenced material: CD4+ or CD8+ T cells sorted from blood, taken in a trial of the OX40 agonist ivuxolimab. Receptors originate from an adult with an advanced solid tumor such as melanoma, head and neck, liver or kidney cancer.

At least ten counts were recorded for this clone. The V gene is TRBV19, the J gene TRBJ1-1; D uncertain. With 3 bases removed from V and 7 bases from J, the gap between germline ends came to 15 bases. The CDR3 loop spans 14 amino acids. From germline, CDR1 is LNHDA and CDR2 SQIVND (reference sequence). This CDR3 reads CASSISMSKYEAFF. Written as DNA, the CDR3 is TGTGCCAGTAGTATTAGCATGAGTAAGTATGAAGCTTTCTTT.

J is TRBJ1-1 and V is TRBV6-5, with TRBD1 identical over 8 bases. Trimming took 7 bases from V and 6 from J; bases not matched to a gene: 7. Germline V gene lookup returns CDR1 MNHEY and CDR2 SVGAGI. The CDR3 runs to 13 residues. The CDR3 nucleotides read TGTGCCAGCACCAGACAGGGGTTAGCTGAAGCTTTCTTT. Translation: CASTRQGLAEAFF.

J is TRBJ2-1 and V is TRBV27, with D perhaps matching TRBD2 (6 bases). Germline V gene data show CDR1 as MNHEY and CDR2 as SMNVEV (reference sequence). V lost 6 bases and J 4 bases, leaving 19 bases between the germline ends. There are 16 residues in the CDR3. CDR3 nucleotide sequence: TGTGCCAGCAGGGGACTCCCTAAGCCCCTTTACAATGAGCAGTTCTTC. This gives the protein CASRGLPKPLYNEQFF.

The V gene is TRBV5-1, the J gene TRBJ2-1; 10 bases are a match to TRBD2. Germline CDR1 SGHRS, CDR2 YFSETQ. The trim removed 2 bases at V and 3 bases at J, leaving 8 bases unmatched. This CDR3 is 17 amino acids long. CDR3 nucleotide sequence: TGCGCCAGCAGCTTCCGGCCTAGGACTAGCGGCTACAATGAGCAGTTCTTC. Translating it yields CASSFRPRTSGYNEQFF.

In nucleotides, the CDR3 is TGTGCCAGCAGTTTGACAGGGGCAGGGAGCTCTGGAAACACCATATATTTT. This sequence encodes CASSLTGAGSSGNTIYF. The chain links TRBV28 to TRBJ1-3; 8 bases match TRBD1. With V trimmed by 3 bases and J by 0 bases, 7 bases remained unmatched. CDR3 length: 17 amino acids. CDR1 and CDR2 from the germline V gene are MDHEN and SYDVKM.

This chain links TRBV5-4 with TRBJ1-2; 7 bases map to TRBD1. Per germline, CDR1 SGHNT and CDR2 YYREEE (reference sequence). The V and J ends lost 4 bases and 4 bases, in that order; junction bases with no gene match: 7. This CDR3 comprises 14 residues. Here the CDR3 reads CASSKLTGSYGYTF. DNA of the CDR3: TGTGCCAGCAGCAAATTGACAGGGAGCTATGGCTACACCTTC.

The rearrangement uses TRBV6-1 and TRBJ2-1, with TRBD2 matching 7 bases. The J segment lost 2 bases and the V segment lost 6 bases, leaving 7 bases of the junction unmatched. The CDR3 loop spans 15 amino acids. CDR1 is MNHNS, CDR2 SASEGT, per germline. CDR3 sequence reads: CASSWEGGTYNEQFF. The CDR3 nucleotides are TGTGCCAGCAGCTGGGAGGGCGGAACCTACAATGAGCAGTTCTTC.

The rearrangement joins TRBV29-1 to TRBJ1-1, with 7 bases lining up with TRBD1. Germline V gene lookup returns CDR1 SQVTM and CDR2 ANQGSEA. This CDR3 contains 16 residues. V was pared by 5 bases and J by 6 bases, with 18 bases of the junction left unmatched. For the CDR3, the DNA is TGCAGCGTTAACCCGGAGGGGGCGCGGATCCATTCTGAAGCTTTCTTT. It encodes CSVNPEGARIHSEAFF. The full variable domain, rest sourced from reference TRBV29-1 and TRBJ1-1, is SAVISQKPSRDICQRGTSLTIQCQVDSQVTMMFWYRQQPGQSLTLIATANQGSEATYESGFVIDKFPISRPNLTFSTLTVSNMSPEDSSIYLCSVNPEGARIHSEAFFGQGTRLTVV.

V and J are TRBV5-1 and TRBJ1-2; D uncertain. The CDR3 runs 15 residues. V was shortened by 0 bases and J by 3 bases, with 12 bases between the two germline ends. Germline CDR1 SGHRS, CDR2 YFSETQ. The DNA of the CDR3 is TGCGCCAGCAGCTTGGGGAGGGTTAGTCACTATGGCTACACCTTC. This sequence encodes CASSLGRVSHYGYTF.

The chain couples TRBV7-9 to TRBJ1-2, with D perhaps TRBD1 (5 bases). Germline V gene lookup returns CDR1 SEHNR and CDR2 FQNEAQ (reference sequence). The CDR3 sequence is 17 residues long. The V gene lost 5 bases and the J gene lost 2 bases, with 21 bases spanning the gap. CDR3 sequence reads: CASSRMGSGRVNYGYTF. The DNA for the CDR3 is TGTGCCAGCAGCCGTATGGGATCTGGCAGGGTCAACTATGGCTACACCTTC.

The CDR3 sequence: CASSFPRTGVDEQYF. CDR3 DNA sequence: TGTGCCAGCAGCTTTCCTCGGACAGGGGTCGACGAGCAGTACTTC. This chain joins TRBV7-6 and TRBJ2-7, with 9 nucleotides matching TRBD1. The germline gives CDR1 SGHVS, CDR2 FNYEAQ. V gave up 3 bases and J gave up 5 bases; unmatched junction bases: 8. CDR3 length: 15 residues.

The chain employs TRBV6-1 and TRBJ2-3; no reliable D call. V lost 2 bases and J 8 bases, leaving 11 bases between the germline ends. This CDR3 region has 13 residues. The germline V gene encodes CDR1 MNHNS and CDR2 SASEGT. This CDR3 reads CASSEPTLGTQYF. The DNA for the CDR3 is TGTGCCAGCAGTGAACCCACTCTGGGTACGCAGTATTTT.

This chain uses TRBV19 with TRBJ1-5; D not resolved. Trimming shortened V by 5 bases and J by 6 bases, and 11 bases separated the two germline ends. Germline CDR1 reads LNHDA; CDR2 reads SQIVND (reference sequence). The CDR3 is 13 residues long. This CDR3 is CASSRTAGQPQHF. As DNA, the CDR3 is TGTGCCAGTAGTCGTACAGCGGGTCAGCCCCAGCATTTT. Filled out from reference TRBV19 and TRBJ1-5, the complete variable domain reads DGGITQSPKYLFRKEGQNVTLSCEQNLNHDAMYWYRQDPGQGLRLIYYSQIVNDFQKGDIAEGYSVSREKKESFPLTVTSAQKNPTAFYLCASSRTAGQPQHFGDGTRLSIL.

The genes are TRBV19 and TRBJ1-5, with D possibly matching TRBD1 (5 bases). The CDR3 consists of 15 residues. Trimming removed 7 bases from V and 4 bases from J, with 17 bases in between. CDR1 is LNHDA, CDR2 SQIVND, per germline (reference sequence). The CDR3 DNA sequence: TGTGCCAGTACCCCTCCCTGGGGCAGAAATCAGCCCCAGCATTTT. Its translation: CASTPPWGRNQPQHF.

The rearrangement links TRBV5-1 to TRBJ1-1; 9 bases align to TRBD1. This CDR3 region has 15 residues. Germline V gives CDR1 SGHRS, CDR2 YFSETQ. The ends lost 5 bases at V and 3 bases at J; junction bases unmatched: 8. The CDR3: CASSGQGRADTEAFF. The CDR3 DNA reads TGCGCCAGCAGTGGACAGGGGAGAGCGGACACTGAAGCTTTCTTT.